Here is one T cell receptor (beta chain) with its context. This sample was taken from a study of blood T cell repertoires in COVID-19. Study-level information: The United States, Italy and Spain provided the acute and convalescent COVID-19 samples.

Here immunoSEQ multiplex PCR was the method, and the copy in TCRdb shows in-frame clones only, minus some. The sample lists 130,000 to 150,000 clones, roughly 89% seen once, with roughly 1.5% in the top ten. Germline CDR1 reads SNHLY; CDR2 reads FYNNEI. This CDR3 comprises 16 residues. The J segment lost 9 bases and the V segment lost 6 bases, leaving 13 bases of the junction unmatched. This rearrangement joins TRBV2 to TRBJ2-1; 11 bases fit TRBD2. The source of this sequence is a human donor in a cohort sampled during active COVID-19. Sequenced input: peripheral blood. CDR3 residues: CASSGTSGRTWGEQFF. CDR3 coding DNA: TGTGCCAGCAGCGGGACTAGCGGCCGAACCTGGGGTGAGCAGTTCTTC.